One T cell receptor (beta chain) is described in this entry. Which antigen it targets is not known. The DNA is omitted, as the CDR3 cannot be located on it reliably, and the CDR3 follows TCRdb's listing. The donors were healthy, HIV-negative adults who had no recently reported acute infections or vaccinations. Every donor was a Caucasian adult residing in Nashville, Tennessee, USA. CD4+ T cells were enriched by magnetic negative selection; naive cells were then positively selected on CD45RA, and the negative fraction formed the memory subset. Blood was collected by leukapheresis, and PBMCs were isolated by Ficoll-Histopaque density gradient centrifugation and then cryopreserved in liquid nitrogen vapor phase. Analytical flow cytometry was used to check the purity and quantity of every magnetically sorted T cell population. Each sorted fraction had its genomic DNA isolated and then quantified by UV absorbance on a Nanodrop 2000c.

The germline V gene provides CDR1 MNHEY and CDR2 SVGAGI. The CDR3, cysteine through phenylalanine, is 12 amino acids long. The data derive from a study of shared clonotypes between healthy human individuals (dated by TCRdb to the early 2020s). About the study as a whole: A few men and a couple of women, aged 18 to 49 years, made up the cohort. For each donor, CD4 naive and CD4 memory were each given three plates, CD8 naive was given two plates, and CD8 memory was given one plate. Blood TCR repertoires of roughly 5 healthy adults were deeply sequenced to estimate repertoire size and the extent of clonotype sharing between individuals. Libraries were prepared and TCR repertoires were sequenced by different laboratories using diverse techniques, in order to increase sequencing depth and limit assay-specific biases. Per donor, leukapheresis produced somewhere between about 0.9 and 10 billion PBMCs.

The investigation overall reported the following: Naive subsets generally had larger estimated clonotype richness than memory subsets did. Across four donors, roughly 5.1% of naive CD4, roughly 3.5% of naive CD8, 2.3% of memory CD4, and 0.3% to 0.45% of memory CD8 clonotypes were shared. The genetic and exposure-history diversity represented was limited by the small number of donors. Rarefaction of sorted-subset datasets indicated incomplete sequencing despite the large sequencing depth. Pairwise subsampling led to the expectation that sequencing depth would affect the degree of clonotype sharing among donors. Sampling was restricted to blood, and TCR repertoires in tissues likely differ from the TCR repertoires found in blood. Compared with non-shared clonotypes, clonotypes shared by all four sorted-subset donors had higher generation probabilities.

Using the deep immunoSEQ assay, TCR CDR3 regions were amplified from genomic DNA by multiplex PCR. Genomic DNA extracted from each cell subset was distributed evenly over all wells of several immunoSEQ 96-well plates, and each plate served as one replicate. For sorted subsets, 200 to 250 ng of genomic DNA, equivalent to around 29,000 T cell genomes, went into each replicate PCR. The purified libraries were quantified using a Qubit 3.0 fluorometer, sized with a Bioanalyzer 2100, and then quantified again using the KAPA Library Quantification kit. Each immunoSEQ 96-well plate was sequenced on its own single-read 150-cycle Illumina NextSeq 550 flow cell. As for the original processing: Because only junctional sequences without quality scores were contained in the immunoSEQ output, filtering matching that applied to full-length reads could not be performed. To assign V/J genes and CDR3, sequences were annotated against IMGT germline references using PyIR, a Python wrapper for IgBLAST v1.9. Reads were removed for weak V/J assignments (E-value above 1e-6), missing CDR3, stop codons, out-of-frame junctions, or ambiguous translated residues. V3J clonotypes were defined as sequences sharing the same inferred V gene, J gene, and CDR3 amino acid sequence. To compute the percentage overlap between repertoires, the number of shared unique clonotypes was divided by the size of the smaller repertoire. Repertoire richness was assessed with RTK rarefaction, the Chao1 estimator, and Recon v2.1 estimates of unobserved clonotypes. Generation probabilities were computed with OLGA for all TCRbeta clonotypes obtained by the gDNA method from several donors. TCRdb carries this immuneACCESS record with in-frame sequences only. Its versions omit some clonotypes, under half of them owing to an unresolved V gene in the studies checked, with the rest unexplained. That table supplies the V and J calls and clone size; D and trimming were determined from the DNA. The sample table holds some 2,100,000 clones, of which under 97% were seen once. Clones ranked in the top ten supply about 0.13% of the sample.

The sequence is built from TRBV6-5 and TRBJ1-2. This clonotype was sampled from a man aged 18 to 30 in good health. The sequenced material came from naive CD4+ T cells sorted from blood. The intended sense of this specimen's cell subset or site label: CD45RA+ positively selected. The CDR3 amino acid sequence is: CASSFLAASSTF.